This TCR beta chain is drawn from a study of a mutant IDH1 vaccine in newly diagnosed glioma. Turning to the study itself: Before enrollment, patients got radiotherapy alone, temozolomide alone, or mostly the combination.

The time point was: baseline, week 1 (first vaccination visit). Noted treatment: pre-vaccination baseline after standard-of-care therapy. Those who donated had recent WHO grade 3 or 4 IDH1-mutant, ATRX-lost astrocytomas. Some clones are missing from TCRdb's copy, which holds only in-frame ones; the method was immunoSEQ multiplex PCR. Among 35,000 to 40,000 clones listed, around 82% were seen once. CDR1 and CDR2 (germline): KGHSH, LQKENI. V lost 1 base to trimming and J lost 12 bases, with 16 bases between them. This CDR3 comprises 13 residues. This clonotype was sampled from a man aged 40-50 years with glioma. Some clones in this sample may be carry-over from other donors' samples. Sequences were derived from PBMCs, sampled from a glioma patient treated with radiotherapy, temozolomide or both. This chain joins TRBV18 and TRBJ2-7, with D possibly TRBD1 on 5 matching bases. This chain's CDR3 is CASSPQNEPGPYF. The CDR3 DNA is TGTGCCAGCTCACCACAAAATGAACCAGGGCCGTACTTC.